The count of the clone carrying this T cell receptor beta chain is one. This entry is derived from a study of blood T cell repertoires in COVID-19. As for the study in general: Collection of acute and convalescent COVID-19 samples took place in the United States, Italy and Spain. The cDNA or gDNA used as material had been derived from T cells, B-cell-depleted T cells, or PBMCs.

Authors' data handling: The authors estimated nucleated cell counts from reference gene primer amplification. The protocol was immunoSEQ multiplex PCR, while the TCRdb copy is restricted to in-frame clones and leaves out a portion. The DNA gave D and trimming, while V, J and clone size come from that table. This sample carries roughly 120,000 clones, 82% of them seen once, and the ten largest clones take about 17%. The receptor was isolated from a woman aged 55-70 years with acute or convalescent COVID-19. Sequenced sample: peripheral blood.

The CDR3 DNA reads as TGTGCCAGCAGCCCCCCCGGTTTGCGGGCCGGGGAGCTGTTTTTT. This sequence encodes CASSPPGLRAGELFF. V and J are TRBV6-6 and TRBJ2-2; TRBD2 might be the D (5 bases). Germline V gene data show CDR1 as MNHNY and CDR2 as SVGAGI (reference sequence). This CDR3 contains 15 residues. V was trimmed by 6 bases and J by 6 bases, leaving 17 bases between them.